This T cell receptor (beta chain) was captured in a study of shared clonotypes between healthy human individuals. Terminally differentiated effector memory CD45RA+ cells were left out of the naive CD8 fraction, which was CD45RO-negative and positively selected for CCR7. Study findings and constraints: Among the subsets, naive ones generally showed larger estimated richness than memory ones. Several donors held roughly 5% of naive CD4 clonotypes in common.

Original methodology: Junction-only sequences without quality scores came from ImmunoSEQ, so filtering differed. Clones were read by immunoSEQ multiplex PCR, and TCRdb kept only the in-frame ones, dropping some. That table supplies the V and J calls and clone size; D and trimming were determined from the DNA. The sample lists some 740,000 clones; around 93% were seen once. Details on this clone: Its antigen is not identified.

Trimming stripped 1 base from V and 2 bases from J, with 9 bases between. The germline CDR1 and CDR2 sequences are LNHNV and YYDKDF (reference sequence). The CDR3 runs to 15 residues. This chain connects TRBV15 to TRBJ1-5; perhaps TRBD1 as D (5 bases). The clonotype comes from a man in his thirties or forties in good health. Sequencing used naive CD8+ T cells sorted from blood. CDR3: CATSRVGAGNQPQHF. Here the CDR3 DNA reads TGTGCCACCAGCAGAGTTGGGGCAGGCAATCAGCCCCAGCATTTT.